Listed below are T cell receptor beta chains from one sample, sequenced in a study of T-cell reconstitution after alpha-beta-depleted transplantation in children. TCRdb re-called the PCR reads with MiXCR, one entry per CDR3 protein. The sample includes over 90,000 distinct CDR3 sequences, around 5.9% of them seen just once. Here the sequenced sample was PBMCs, mostly from graft donor cells, taken 60 days after TCRalphabeta/CD19-depleted stem cell transplant. The receptors here all came from a female patient between 2 and 10 years old who had a stem cell transplant for Fanconi anemia, so the T cells may come from the graft donor. Each CDR3 is given with its conserved first and last residue. Fields, in order: CDR3 DNA, CDR3 protein, clone size, J gene, V gene, D gene. D genes are given only for firm matches. Clone size is given for some rows only: seen once, a few or many times, or a class if the clone is expanded.

CDR3 DNA: TGTGCCAGCAGTTACCGGACAGGGAGAGCTGGGGAGCTGTTTTTT; CDR3 protein: CASSYRTGRAGELFF; clone size: many; J gene: TRBJ2-2; V gene: TRBV6-5; D gene: TRBD1
CDR3 DNA: TGTGCCAGCAGTTCCAGGGAGTGGGGTTCACCCCTCCACTTT; CDR3 protein: CASSSREWGSPLHF; clone size: many; J gene: TRBJ1-6; V gene: TRBV12-3/TRBV12-4; D gene: NA
CDR3 DNA: TGCGCCAGCAGCGATGACAGCCTATTGATCGAGCCGTGGTACAATGAGCAGTTCTTC; CDR3 protein: CASSDDSLLIEPWYNEQFF; clone size: many; J gene: TRBJ2-1; V gene: TRBV5-1; D gene: NA
CDR3 DNA: TGTGCCAGCAGTTTAGCTGAATACACCATATATTTT; CDR3 protein: CASSLAEYTIYF; clone size: many; J gene: TRBJ1-3; V gene: TRBV12-3/TRBV12-4; D gene: NA
CDR3 DNA: TGTGCCAGCAGCCAAGACTGGAGCTCCTACAATGAGCAGTTCTTC; CDR3 protein: CASSQDWSSYNEQFF; clone size: many; J gene: TRBJ2-1; V gene: TRBV4-2; D gene: NA
CDR3 DNA: TGTGCCTGGAGTAGGGGTAGCAATCAGCCCCAGCATTTT; CDR3 protein: CAWSRGSNQPQHF; clone size: few; J gene: TRBJ1-5; V gene: TRBV30; D gene: NA
CDR3 DNA: TGTGCCAGCAGCCCTGGCCTCGGGGGTAGCTACGAGCAGTACTTC; CDR3 protein: CASSPGLGGSYEQYF; clone size: NA; J gene: TRBJ2-7; V gene: TRBV13; D gene: NA
CDR3 DNA: TGTGCCAGCAGCCCGTCAAACGCTGAGCAGTTCTTC; CDR3 protein: CASSPSNAEQFF; clone size: NA; J gene: TRBJ2-1; V gene: TRBV6-2/TRBV6-3; D gene: NA
CDR3 DNA: TGTGCCAGCAGTATTCCAGGGACTGGAAACACCATATATTTT; CDR3 protein: CASSIPGTGNTIYF; clone size: many; J gene: TRBJ1-3; V gene: TRBV25-1; D gene: NA
CDR3 DNA: TGTGCCAGCAGCCAAAACCTCCCTGGCGGGAGTAGCTACAATGAGCAGTTCTTC; CDR3 protein: CASSQNLPGGSSYNEQFF; clone size: many; J gene: TRBJ2-1; V gene: TRBV4-2; D gene: TRBD2
CDR3 DNA: TGCGCCAGCAGTCAACCCGTCGGGGTTGAGACCCAGTACTTC; CDR3 protein: CASSQPVGVETQYF; clone size: few; J gene: TRBJ2-5; V gene: TRBV23-1; D gene: NA
CDR3 DNA: TGTGCCATCAGTGGTGTACTAGCGGAGAGCACAGATACGCAGTATTTT; CDR3 protein: CAISGVLAESTDTQYF; clone size: few; J gene: TRBJ2-3; V gene: TRBV10-3; D gene: TRBD2
CDR3 DNA: TGTGCCAGCAGTTCCGCGGGATTTGCAACTAATGAAAAACTGTTTTTT; CDR3 protein: CASSSAGFATNEKLFF; clone size: few; J gene: TRBJ1-4; V gene: TRBV12-3/TRBV12-4; D gene: NA
CDR3 DNA: TGTGCCAGCAGCACCGGGACAGGGATATACTCTGGGGCCAACGTCCTGACTTTC; CDR3 protein: CASSTGTGIYSGANVLTF; clone size: NA; J gene: TRBJ2-6; V gene: TRBV11-1; D gene: TRBD1
CDR3 DNA: TGCAGTGCCCAGCCGGGGGACTCCTACGAGCAGTACTTC; CDR3 protein: CSAQPGDSYEQYF; clone size: NA; J gene: TRBJ2-7; V gene: TRBV20-1; D gene: NA